This T cell receptor beta chain appears in the sequencing data of a study of blood T cell repertoires in COVID-19. Across the study: Donors in the United States, Italy and Spain gave samples during acute or convalescent COVID-19. From T cells, B-cell-depleted T cells, or PBMCs came the material, which was cDNA or gDNA.

Methods used by the authors: Amplification of reference gene primers provided the estimated nucleated cell counts. Sequenced by immunoSEQ multiplex PCR; TCRdb stores in-frame clones only, minus some. The DNA gave D and trimming, while V, J and clone size come from that table. This sample has approximately 280,000 clones, with approximately 90% found just once. In this sample, this clone turned up once. Sequencing input: peripheral blood. The sequence derives from a man in his forties with acute or convalescent COVID-19.

The CDR3 DNA is TGTGCCAGCAGCCAAAACCCCTTGAGGGGGCACACTGAAGCTTTCTTT. This codes for CASSQNPLRGHTEAFF. The J gene is TRBJ1-1, the V gene TRBV16, with TRBD1 identical over 7 bases. Germline V gives CDR1 KGHSY, CDR2 FQNENV. After removal of 2 bases from V and 3 bases from J, the junction contained 9 bases not matched to a gene. CDR3 length: 16 amino acids.